The 20 T cell receptor beta chains below come from one sample, sequenced in a study of blood T cell repertoires in COVID-19. The table came from immunoSEQ multiplex PCR; TCRdb's copy has only in-frame clones and leaves some out. The table shows fewer than 100,000 clones, with approximately 89% occurring only once. Sequencing input: peripheral blood. The receptors come from a human donor with acute or convalescent COVID-19. The donor label of this sample is uncertain.

The chain couples TRBV7-9 to TRBJ1-2; TRBD1 agrees at 10 bases. Germline values: CDR1 SEHNR, CDR2 FQNEAQ (reference sequence). Losses at the gene ends were 5 bases for V and 6 bases for J; bases not matched to a gene: 6. This CDR3 is built from 14 residues. The chain's CDR3 is CASSLGTGANGYTF. DNA for the CDR3: TGTGCCAGCAGCCTCGGGACAGGGGCCAATGGCTACACCTTC.

The chain uses TRBV3-1 (or the pseudogene TRBV3-2) and TRBJ2-2, with 7 nucleotides matching TRBD1. Germline V CDR1 and CDR2: LGHDT, YNNKEL (reference sequence). The V gene end was trimmed by 6 bases and the J gene end by 0 bases; junction bases not matched to a gene: 7. CDR3 size: 16 residues. CDR3 region: CASRPQGVPNTGELFF. CDR3 coding DNA: TGTGCCAGCAGGCCGCAGGGGGTGCCGAACACCGGGGAGCTGTTTTTT.

The chain couples TRBV2 to TRBJ1-1; TRBD1 agrees at 8 bases. The V segment lost 5 bases and the J segment 1 base; nucleotides outside the gene matches: 3. Germline-derived CDR1 and CDR2 are SNHLY and FYNNEI. The CDR3 totals 14 residues. For the CDR3, the DNA is TGTGCCAGCAGTAAGGGGACAGGGAACACTGAAGCTTTCTTT. This translates into CASSKGTGNTEAFF.

V and J are TRBV5-4 and TRBJ2-3, with D perhaps TRBD1 (5 bases). CDR3 length: 16 amino acids. V dropped 1 base and J dropped 0 bases, with 12 bases sitting between them. CDR1 is SGHNT, CDR2 YYREEE, per germline (reference sequence). The CDR3: CASSLTQATSTDTQYF. In DNA form, the CDR3 reads TGTGCCAGCAGCTTGACACAGGCGACTAGCACAGATACGCAGTATTTT.

By proportion, this clone is medium-sized (0.01 to 0.1%). V gene TRBV4-1 combines with J gene TRBJ1-2, with D perhaps matching TRBD1 (6 bases). Germline V gives CDR1 MGHRA, CDR2 YSYEKL. V gave up 0 bases and J gave up 8 bases, with 16 bases separating them. The CDR3 has 15 residues. CDR3 nucleotide sequence: TGCGCCAGCAGCCAAGAGGCGACAGGCGGTGCGGGCTACACCTTC. Amino acids: CASSQEATGGAGYTF.

The CDR3 DNA reads as TGTGCCAGCAGCTTCGTCACTAATGAAAAACTGTTTTTT. Its translation is CASSFVTNEKLFF. This sequence joins TRBV7-9 and TRBJ1-4; D not certain. V gave up 3 bases and J gave up 2 bases, with 4 bases separating them. CDR1 and CDR2 from the germline V gene are SEHNR and FQNEAQ (reference sequence). The CDR3 has 13 amino acids. Full variable domain (outside the CDR3, taken from reference TRBV7-9 and TRBJ1-4): DTGVSQNPRHKITKRGQNVTFRCDPISEHNRLYWYRQTLGQGPEFLTYFQNEAQLEKSRLLSDRFSAERPKGSFSTLEIQRTEQGDSAMYLCASSFVTNEKLFFGSGTQLSVL.

The genes are TRBV15 and TRBJ2-7; a weak D match, TRBD1 (6 bases). Germline V CDR1 and CDR2: LNHNV, YYDKDF (reference sequence). The CDR3 length is 15 residues. Trimming shortened V by 3 bases and J by 1 base, and 13 bases separated the two germline ends. The CDR3 region has the DNA TGTGCCACCAGCAGGGACAGTCAGGGGTCCTACGAGCAGTACTTC. Its translation: CATSRDSQGSYEQYF.

The rearrangement links TRBV28 to TRBJ2-3, with D uncertain. V was trimmed by 6 bases and J by 8 bases, leaving 12 bases between them. Germline V gene sequence: CDR1 MDHEN, CDR2 SYDVKM. The CDR3 runs to 12 residues. The CDR3: CASSSLPVTQYF. For the CDR3, the DNA is TGTGCCAGCAGCTCCTTGCCAGTTACGCAGTATTTT.

The chain carries TRBV28 and TRBJ2-7; weak D call: TRBD2 (6 bases). The length of the CDR3 is 12 residues. With 7 bases removed from V and 4 bases from J, the gap between germline ends came to 11 bases. The germline gives CDR1 MDHEN, CDR2 SYDVKM. The CDR3, as DNA: TGTGCCAGCACCACCGGGGGATACGAGCAGTACTTC. Encoded protein: CASTTGGYEQYF. The full variable domain, its missing parts supplied by reference TRBV28 and TRBJ2-7, is DVKVTQSSRYLVKRTGEKVFLECVQDMDHENMFWYRQDPGLGLRLIYFSYDVKMKEKGDIPEGYSVSREKKERFSLILESASTNQTSMYLCASTTGGYEQYFGPGTRLTVT.

The V call is TRBV5-1, the J call TRBJ2-2, with TRBD1 matching over 9 bases. This CDR3 is built from 17 residues. The germline CDR1 and CDR2 sequences are SGHRS and YFSETQ. V shed 3 bases and J 5 bases; nucleotides not matched to a gene: 11. The DNA of the CDR3 is TGCGCCAGCAGCTCAACCGCCCCGGGACAGGGAACCGGGGAGCTGTTTTTT. This codes for CASSSTAPGQGTGELFF. The full variable domain, in which reference TRBV5-1 and TRBJ2-2 provide the parts outside the CDR3, is KAGVTQTPRYLIKTRGQQVTLSCSPISGHRSVSWYQQTPGQGLQFLFEYFSETQRNKGNFPGRFSGRQFSNSRSEMNVSTLELGDSALYLCASSSTAPGQGTGELFFGEGSRLTVL.

J is TRBJ1-1 and V is TRBV4-1; the D gene is possibly TRBD1 (5 bases). The CDR3 is made up of 15 amino acids. Germline V gene sequence: CDR1 MGHRA, CDR2 YSYEKL. V lost 1 base and J 1 base, leaving 10 bases between the germline ends. The CDR3 is CASSQVFGQNTEAFF. CDR3 sequence (DNA): TGCGCCAGCAGCCAAGTCTTCGGACAGAACACTGAAGCTTTCTTT.

Written as DNA, the CDR3 is TGTGCCAGCAGCTTGGATACAGATGGCTACACCTTC. Protein: CASSLDTDGYTF. The J gene is TRBJ1-2, the V gene TRBV5-4; D is uncertain. The CDR3 totals 12 residues. Germline V gene sequence: CDR1 SGHNT, CDR2 YYREEE (reference sequence). V was clipped by 0 bases and J by 6 bases, with 6 bases between them. The full variable domain, its missing parts supplied by reference TRBV5-4 and TRBJ1-2, is ETGVTQSPTHLIKTRGQQVTLRCSSQSGHNTVSWYQQALGQGPQFIFQYYREEENGRGNFPPRFSGLQFPNYSSELNVNALELDDSALYLCASSLDTDGYTFGSGTRLTVV.

The chain recombines TRBV24-1 with TRBJ2-5; D perhaps matches TRBD2 (5 bases). The germline gives CDR1 KGHDR, CDR2 SFDVKD. The V gene lost 10 bases and the J gene lost 2 bases, with 22 bases spanning the gap. The CDR3 covers 16 residues. DNA for the CDR3: TGTGCCACTAATAGATCGGGCAGCGGACCTCAAGAGACCCAGTACTTC. Protein sequence: CATNRSGSGPQETQYF.

This rearrangement joins TRBV5-4 to TRBJ1-6; a possible D gene is TRBD1 (6 bases). V was clipped by 2 bases and J by 5 bases, with 14 bases between them. From germline, CDR1 is SGHNT and CDR2 YYREEE (reference sequence). The CDR3 sequence is 16 residues long. The DNA of the CDR3 is TGTGCCAGCAGCTTCGGGGGGGCGCGAGATAATTCACCCCTCCACTTT. Translating it yields CASSFGGARDNSPLHF.

The chain combines TRBV10-3 with TRBJ1-4, with 7 bases lining up with TRBD1. From germline, CDR1 is ENHRY and CDR2 SYGVKD. The CDR3 runs to 13 residues. V lost 10 bases and J lost 4; bases outside the gene matches: 6. This chain's CDR3 is CATGQEGNEKLFF. The CDR3 nucleotides read TGTGCCACCGGACAGGAGGGTAATGAAAAACTGTTTTTT.

In DNA, the CDR3 is TGTGCCAGCAGCTTAGTCAGGGGCTCTGGAAACACCATATATTTT. Its protein product is CASSLVRGSGNTIYF. This rearrangement joins TRBV7-8 to TRBJ1-3; D perhaps matches TRBD1 (6 bases). CDR1 and CDR2 from the germline V gene are SGHVS and FQNEAQ. The length of the CDR3 is 15 residues. Trimming pared 1 base from V and 0 bases from J, leaving 7 bases between.

CDR3 loop: CASSPDRHNQPQHF. CDR3 nucleotides: TGTGCCAGCAGCCCAGACAGGCACAATCAGCCCCAGCATTTT. V is TRBV7-8 and J is TRBJ1-5; D is perhaps TRBD1 (6 bases). Germline V CDR1 and CDR2: SGHVS, FQNEAQ. The CDR3 consists of 14 residues. Trimming took off 5 bases at V and 3 bases at J, with 11 bases between the two ends.

This chain joins TRBV2 and TRBJ1-2; D gene unclear. Trimming stripped 6 bases from V and 4 bases from J, with 21 bases between. The CDR3 contains 16 residues. Germline-derived CDR1 and CDR2 are SNHLY and FYNNEI. The CDR3 region is CASSATPPPTPYGYTF. CDR3 DNA sequence: TGTGCCAGCAGCGCGACTCCCCCGCCGACTCCCTATGGCTACACCTTC.

The chain combines TRBV5-8 with TRBJ1-5; possibly TRBD1 for D (6 bases). The CDR3 contains 15 residues. With 2 bases removed from V and 6 bases from J, the gap between germline ends came to 15 bases. Germline loops: CDR1 SGHTS, CDR2 YDEGEE. The CDR3 loop reads CASSFGQGLFQPQHF. The CDR3, as DNA: TGTGCCAGCAGCTTCGGGCAGGGGTTGTTTCAGCCCCAGCATTTT.

The V gene is TRBV29-1, the J gene TRBJ1-1; D uncertain. Germline values: CDR1 SQVTM, CDR2 ANQGSEA. V was shortened by 6 bases and J by 1 base, with 9 bases between the two germline ends. The CDR3 is 12 residues long. CDR3 sequence reads: CSVLKQNTEAFF. The CDR3 DNA is TGCAGCGTCTTAAAACAGAACACTGAAGCTTTCTTT.